This T cell receptor beta chain was recovered during a study of shared clonotypes between healthy human individuals. Method: immunoSEQ multiplex PCR; TCRdb's copy keeps in-frame clones and lacks some. The table includes 2,500,000 or so clones, over 85% detected once. The CDR3 extends over 15 amino acids. Germline CDR1 SGDLS, CDR2 YYNGEE. V gave up 4 bases and J gave up 2 bases, with 16 bases separating them. The receptor was derived from a man in his late teens or twenties in good health. Some clones in this sample may be carry-over from other donors' samples. The V call is TRBV9, the J call TRBJ2-7; D ambiguous. Source material: naive CD4+ T cells from PBMCs. Sample subset: CD45RA+ positively selected. CDR3 loop: CASSPRSRKTYEQYF. The CDR3 DNA is TGTGCCAGCAGCCCCCGCTCGCGGAAGACCTACGAGCAGTACTTC.